This T cell receptor beta chain was recorded in a study of blood T cell repertoires in COVID-19. The ends lost 1 base at V and 6 bases at J; junction bases unmatched: 11. The CDR3 is made up of 17 amino acids. CDR1 is SGHNT and CDR2 is YENEEA in the germline V gene. Assay: immunoSEQ multiplex PCR; the TCRdb copy retains only in-frame clones and omits some. The data contain under 250,000 clones, about 86% of them seen just once; the ten biggest clones take up 6.2%. Sequencing was performed on peripheral blood. This sequence joins TRBV11-3 and TRBJ2-7; 11 positions agree with TRBD1. This receptor was obtained from a man aged 60 to 75 with acute or convalescent COVID-19. The CDR3 region has the DNA TGTGCCAGCAGCTTAGGGCGGCCGGGACAGGGGGTCTTCGAGCAGTACTTC. It translates to CASSLGRPGQGVFEQYF.